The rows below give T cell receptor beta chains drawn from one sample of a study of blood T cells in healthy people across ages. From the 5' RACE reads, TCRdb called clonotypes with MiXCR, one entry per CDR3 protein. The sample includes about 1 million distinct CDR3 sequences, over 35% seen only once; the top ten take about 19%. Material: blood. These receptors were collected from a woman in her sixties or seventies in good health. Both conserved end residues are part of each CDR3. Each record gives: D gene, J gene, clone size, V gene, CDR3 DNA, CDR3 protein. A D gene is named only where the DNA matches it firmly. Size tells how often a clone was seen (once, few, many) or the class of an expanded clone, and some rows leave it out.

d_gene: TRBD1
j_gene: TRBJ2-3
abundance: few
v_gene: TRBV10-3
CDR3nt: TGTGCCATCAGTGAGTCCTTCGGGACAGGGAGCACAGATACGCAGTATTTT
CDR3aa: CAISESFGTGSTDTQYF

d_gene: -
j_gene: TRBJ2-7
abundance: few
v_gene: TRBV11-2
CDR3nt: TGTGCCACCTCAGTCATGAGCGAGTACGAGCAGTACTTC
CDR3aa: CATSVMSEYEQYF

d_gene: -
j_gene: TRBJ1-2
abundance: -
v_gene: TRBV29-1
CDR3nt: TGCAGCGTTGAAGAGGGAGGGAAACCTTATGGCTACACCTTC
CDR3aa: CSVEEGGKPYGYTF

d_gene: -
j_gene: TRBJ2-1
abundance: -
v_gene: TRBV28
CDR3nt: TGTGCCAGCAGTAATGTGGGCTCCTACAATGAGCAGTTCTTC
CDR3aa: CASSNVGSYNEQFF

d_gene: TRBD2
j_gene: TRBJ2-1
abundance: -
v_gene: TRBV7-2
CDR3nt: TGTGCCGGCAGTTCACGGGCTAGCGGGATTTCCTACAATGAGCAGTTCTTC
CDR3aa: CAGSSRASGISYNEQFF

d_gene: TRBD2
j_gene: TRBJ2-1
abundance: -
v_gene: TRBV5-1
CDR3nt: TGCGCCAGCAGCTTGACCGGAAAGTCGGGAGGGTACAATGAGCAGTTCTTC
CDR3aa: CASSLTGKSGGYNEQFF

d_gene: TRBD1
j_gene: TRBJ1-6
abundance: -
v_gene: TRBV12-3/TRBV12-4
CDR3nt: TGTGCCAGCAGTTCACCGGGACAGGGTGGTAATTCACCCCTCCACTTT
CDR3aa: CASSSPGQGGNSPLHF

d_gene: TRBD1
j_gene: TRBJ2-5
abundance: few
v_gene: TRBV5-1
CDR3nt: TGCGCCAGCAGCTTGGAGGGACAGTCCCAAGAGACCCAGTACTTC
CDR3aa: CASSLEGQSQETQYF

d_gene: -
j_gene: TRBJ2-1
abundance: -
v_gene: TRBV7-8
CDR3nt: TGTGCCAGCCGTTCTTTCGGAGAATCTAGGGACAACGAGCAGTTCTTC
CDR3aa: CASRSFGESRDNEQFF

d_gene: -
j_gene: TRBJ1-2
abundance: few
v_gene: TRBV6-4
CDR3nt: TGTGCCAGCAGTGACCGGTCAGGGAACTATGGCTACACCTTC
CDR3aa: CASSDRSGNYGYTF

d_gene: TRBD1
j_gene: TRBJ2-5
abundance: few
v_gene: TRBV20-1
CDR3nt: TGCAGTGCTAGGAACAGGGGGCAAGAGACCCAGTACTTC
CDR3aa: CSARNRGQETQYF

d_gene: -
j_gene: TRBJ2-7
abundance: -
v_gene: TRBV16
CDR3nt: TGTGCCAGCAGCCCACAACGCCAGACAGGATCCGAGCGGTACTTC
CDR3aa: CASSPQRQTGSERYF

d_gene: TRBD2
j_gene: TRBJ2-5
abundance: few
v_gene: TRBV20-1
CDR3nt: TGCAGTGCTACGGGACTAGCTGAAGAGACCCAGTACTTC
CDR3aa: CSATGLAEETQYF

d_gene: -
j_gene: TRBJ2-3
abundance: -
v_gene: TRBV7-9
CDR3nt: TGTGCCAGCAGCTTAGATCAGAGTATTGGATCCGGAGATACGCAGTATTTT
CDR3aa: CASSLDQSIGSGDTQYF

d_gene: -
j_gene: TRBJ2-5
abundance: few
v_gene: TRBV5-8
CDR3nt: TGTGCCAGCAGATATGGGACATTGCAAGAGACCCAGTACTTC
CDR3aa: CASRYGTLQETQYF

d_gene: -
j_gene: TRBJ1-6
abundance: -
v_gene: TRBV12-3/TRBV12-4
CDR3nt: TGTGCCAGCAGTTTAACAGGGACCTATAATTCACCCCTCCACTTT
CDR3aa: CASSLTGTYNSPLHF

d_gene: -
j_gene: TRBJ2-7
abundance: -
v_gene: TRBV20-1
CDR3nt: TGCAGTGCTAGAGTGGTTTGGGCCGCTGGGGTCTACGAGCAGTACTTC
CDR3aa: CSARVVWAAGVYEQYF

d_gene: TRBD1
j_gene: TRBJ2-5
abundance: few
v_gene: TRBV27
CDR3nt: TGTGCCAGCAGGCGTACAGGGGCACAAGAGACCCAGTACTTC
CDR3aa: CASRRTGAQETQYF

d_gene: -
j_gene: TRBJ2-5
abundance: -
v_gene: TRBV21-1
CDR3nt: TGTGCCAGCAGCATCGCAAGGGGGCGAGGAGAGACCCAGTACTTC
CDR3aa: CASSIARGRGETQYF

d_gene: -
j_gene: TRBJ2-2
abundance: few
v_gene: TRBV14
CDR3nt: TGTGCCAGCAGCCAAGACCGGACCTCCACCGGGGAGCTGTTTTTT
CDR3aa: CASSQDRTSTGELFF

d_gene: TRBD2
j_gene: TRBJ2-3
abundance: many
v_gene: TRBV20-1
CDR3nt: TGCAGTGCTAGAGACGGGGGGCTAGCGGGGCACACAGATACGCAGTATTTT
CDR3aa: CSARDGGLAGHTDTQYF

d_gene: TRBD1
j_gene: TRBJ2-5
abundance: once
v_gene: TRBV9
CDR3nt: TGTGCCAGCAGCCCCGGACAGGGGGACATGGAGACCCAGTACTTC
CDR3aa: CASSPGQGDMETQYF

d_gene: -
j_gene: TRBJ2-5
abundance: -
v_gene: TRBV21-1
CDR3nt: TGTGCCAGCAGCAAAAAAAGAGGCTGGGAAGAGACCCAGTACTTC
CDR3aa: CASSKKRGWEETQYF

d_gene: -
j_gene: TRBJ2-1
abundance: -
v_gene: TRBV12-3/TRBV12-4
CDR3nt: TGTGCCAGCAGTCCTCCTATAGCAAATGAGCAGTTCTTC
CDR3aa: CASSPPIANEQFF

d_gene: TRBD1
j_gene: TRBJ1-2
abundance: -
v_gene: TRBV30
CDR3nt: TGTGCCTGGACAGCAGGGGGCGACTATGGCTACACCTTC
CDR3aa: CAWTAGGDYGYTF

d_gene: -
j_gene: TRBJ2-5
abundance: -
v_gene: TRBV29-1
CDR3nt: TGCAGCACCTTAGGAGTAGGTGAGACCCAGTACTTC
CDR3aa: CSTLGVGETQYF

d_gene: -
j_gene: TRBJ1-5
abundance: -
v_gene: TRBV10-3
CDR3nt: TGTGCCATCAGCGGAAGAGGTCAGCCCCAGCATTTT
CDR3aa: CAISGRGQPQHF

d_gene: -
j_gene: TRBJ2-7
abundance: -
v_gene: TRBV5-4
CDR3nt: TGTGCCAGCAGCTTGGTGGGAAACGTCTACGAGCAGTACTTC
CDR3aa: CASSLVGNVYEQYF

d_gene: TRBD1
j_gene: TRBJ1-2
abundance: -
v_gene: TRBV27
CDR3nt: TGTGCCAGCAAAAGGGACAGGGCTGAGGGCTACACCTTC
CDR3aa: CASKRDRAEGYTF

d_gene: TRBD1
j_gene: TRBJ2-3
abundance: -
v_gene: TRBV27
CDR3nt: TGTGCCAGCAGTTTATCGGGACAGGGGGCGCGAAGAGATACGCAGTATTTT
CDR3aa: CASSLSGQGARRDTQYF

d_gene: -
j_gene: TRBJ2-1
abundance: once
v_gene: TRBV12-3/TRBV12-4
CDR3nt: TGTGCCAGCGGGTACGCTCAGCAGTTATTC
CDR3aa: CASGYAQQLF

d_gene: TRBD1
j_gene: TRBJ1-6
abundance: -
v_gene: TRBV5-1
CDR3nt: TGCGCCAGCAGCCCCACCCCGGGACAGGGCTATAATTCACCCCTCCACTTT
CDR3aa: CASSPTPGQGYNSPLHF

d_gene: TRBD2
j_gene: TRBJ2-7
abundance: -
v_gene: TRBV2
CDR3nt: TGTGCCAGCAGAGGACTAGTGGCTACTTCAAATGAGCAGTACTTC
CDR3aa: CASRGLVATSNEQYF

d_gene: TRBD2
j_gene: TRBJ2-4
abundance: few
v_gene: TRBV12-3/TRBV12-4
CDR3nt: TGTGCCAGCAGTTTGGGCGGGAGGGCCCCCAAAAACATTCAGTACTTC
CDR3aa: CASSLGGRAPKNIQYF

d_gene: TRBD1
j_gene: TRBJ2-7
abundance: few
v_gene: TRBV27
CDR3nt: TGTGCCAGCAGATTGGGACAGTCCTTTTCCGAGCAGTACTTC
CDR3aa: CASRLGQSFSEQYF

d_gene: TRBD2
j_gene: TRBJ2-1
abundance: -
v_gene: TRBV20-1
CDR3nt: TGCAGTGCTAGGGGGACTAGAGCACACGATGAGCAGTTCTTC
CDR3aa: CSARGTRAHDEQFF

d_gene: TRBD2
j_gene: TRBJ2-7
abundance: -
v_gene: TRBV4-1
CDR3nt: TGCGCCAGCAGCCAAGGCCACGGGGGGATCTACGAGCAGTACTTC
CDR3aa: CASSQGHGGIYEQYF

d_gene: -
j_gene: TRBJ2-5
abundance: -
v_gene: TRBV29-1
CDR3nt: TGCAGCGTTGTGGACAGTGAAAAAGAGACCCAGTACTTC
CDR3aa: CSVVDSEKETQYF

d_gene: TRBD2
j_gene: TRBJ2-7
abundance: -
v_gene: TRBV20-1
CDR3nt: TGCAGTGCTAGAGATTTTCTAGCGGGGGCCTCCTACAATGAGCAGTACTTC
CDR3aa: CSARDFLAGASYNEQYF

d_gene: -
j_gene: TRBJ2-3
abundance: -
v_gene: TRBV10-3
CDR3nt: TGTGCCATCAGTGGGGACCAGGGAGAGTATTTT
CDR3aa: CAISGDQGEYF

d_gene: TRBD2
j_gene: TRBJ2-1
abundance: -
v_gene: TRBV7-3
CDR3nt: TGTGCCAGCAGCTTATCGGAACTAGCGGGAGACCATGAGCAGTTCTTC
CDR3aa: CASSLSELAGDHEQFF

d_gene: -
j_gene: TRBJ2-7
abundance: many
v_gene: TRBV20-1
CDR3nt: TGCAGTGCGGGCAGGGACTACGAGCAGTACTTC
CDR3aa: CSAGRDYEQYF

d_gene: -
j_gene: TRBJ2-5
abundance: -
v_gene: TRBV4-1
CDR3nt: TGCGCCAGCAGCCAGTGGAAGCAAGAGACCCAGTACTTC
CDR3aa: CASSQWKQETQYF

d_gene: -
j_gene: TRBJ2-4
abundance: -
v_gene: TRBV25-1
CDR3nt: TGTGCCAGCACCCCAGGAGGAGTTCGGGGGAACATTCAGTACTTC
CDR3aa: CASTPGGVRGNIQYF

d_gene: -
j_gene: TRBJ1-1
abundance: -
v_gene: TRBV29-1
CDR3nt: TGCAGCGTTTTAGTACAGACTAACACTGAAGCTTTCTTT
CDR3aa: CSVLVQTNTEAFF

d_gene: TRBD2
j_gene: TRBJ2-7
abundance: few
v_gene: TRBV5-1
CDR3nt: TGCGCCAGCAGCATAGGACTAGCGGGAGGAGGTTCCTACGAGCAGTACTTC
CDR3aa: CASSIGLAGGGSYEQYF

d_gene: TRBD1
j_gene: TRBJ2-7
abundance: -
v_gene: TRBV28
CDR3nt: TGTGCCAGCAGTTTGACAGGGGAACCCCACGAGCAGTACTTC
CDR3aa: CASSLTGEPHEQYF

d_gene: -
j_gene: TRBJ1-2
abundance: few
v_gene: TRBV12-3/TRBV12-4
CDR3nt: TGTGCCAGCAGTTTAGGGGTAGGGACAATCCATGGCTACACCTTC
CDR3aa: CASSLGVGTIHGYTF

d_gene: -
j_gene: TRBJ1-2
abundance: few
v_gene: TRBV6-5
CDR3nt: TGTGCCAGCAGTTACGACAGAGTCGGAGGCTACACCTTC
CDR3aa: CASSYDRVGGYTF

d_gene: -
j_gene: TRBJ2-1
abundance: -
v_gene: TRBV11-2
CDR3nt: TGTGCCAGCAGAGCCCCGGACAGCCACTACAATGAGCAGTTCTTC
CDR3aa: CASRAPDSHYNEQFF

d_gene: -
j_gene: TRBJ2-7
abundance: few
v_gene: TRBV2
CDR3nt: TGTGCCAGCAGTGGTAATAACGAGCAGTACTTC
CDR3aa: CASSGNNEQYF

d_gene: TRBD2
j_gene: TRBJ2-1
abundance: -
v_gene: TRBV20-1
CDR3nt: TGCAGTGCTAGAGATCTACTAGCGGGAAAGATCAATGAGCAGTTCTTC
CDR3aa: CSARDLLAGKINEQFF

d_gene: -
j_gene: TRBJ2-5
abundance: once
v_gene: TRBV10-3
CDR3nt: TGTGCCATCAGCGGTCGGAGCTCCTACAATGAGCAGTACTTC
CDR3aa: CAISGRSSYNEQYF